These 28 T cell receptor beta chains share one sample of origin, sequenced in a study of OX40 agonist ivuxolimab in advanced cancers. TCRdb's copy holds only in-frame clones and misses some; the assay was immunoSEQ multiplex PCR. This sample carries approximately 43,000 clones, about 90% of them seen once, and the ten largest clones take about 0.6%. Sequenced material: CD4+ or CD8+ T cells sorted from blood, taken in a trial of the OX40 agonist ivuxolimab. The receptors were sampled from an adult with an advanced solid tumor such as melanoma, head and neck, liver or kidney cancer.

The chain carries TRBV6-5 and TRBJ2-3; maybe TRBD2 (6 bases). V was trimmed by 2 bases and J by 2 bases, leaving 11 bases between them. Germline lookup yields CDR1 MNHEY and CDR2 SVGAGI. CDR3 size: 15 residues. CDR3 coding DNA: TGTGCCAGCAGTTACCGTGGGGGGATCACAGATACGCAGTATTTT. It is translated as CASSYRGGITDTQYF.

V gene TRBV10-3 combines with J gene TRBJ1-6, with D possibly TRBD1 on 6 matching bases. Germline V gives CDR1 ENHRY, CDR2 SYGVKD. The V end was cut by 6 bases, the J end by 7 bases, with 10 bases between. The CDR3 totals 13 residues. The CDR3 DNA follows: TGTGCCATCAGCTTAGGGGGGAATTCACCCCTCCACTTT. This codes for CAISLGGNSPLHF.

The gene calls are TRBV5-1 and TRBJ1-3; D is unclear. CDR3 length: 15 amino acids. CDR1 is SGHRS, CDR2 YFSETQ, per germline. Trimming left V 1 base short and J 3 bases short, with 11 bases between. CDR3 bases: TGCGCCAGCAGCTTGACAACCTGGGATGGAAACACCATATATTTT. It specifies CASSLTTWDGNTIYF.

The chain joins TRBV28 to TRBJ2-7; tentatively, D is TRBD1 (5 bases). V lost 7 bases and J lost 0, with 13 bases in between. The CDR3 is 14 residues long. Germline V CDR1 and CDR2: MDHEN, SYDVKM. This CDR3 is CASNFGAASYEQYF. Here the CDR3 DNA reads TGTGCCAGCAATTTTGGGGCAGCCTCCTACGAGCAGTACTTC. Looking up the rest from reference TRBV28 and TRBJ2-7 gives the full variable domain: DVKVTQSSRYLVKRTGEKVFLECVQDMDHENMFWYRQDPGLGLRLIYFSYDVKMKEKGDIPEGYSVSREKKERFSLILESASTNQTSMYLCASNFGAASYEQYFGPGTRLTVT.

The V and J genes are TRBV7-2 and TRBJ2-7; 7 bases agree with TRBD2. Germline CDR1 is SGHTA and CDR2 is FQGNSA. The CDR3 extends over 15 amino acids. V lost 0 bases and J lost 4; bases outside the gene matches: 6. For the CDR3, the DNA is TGTGCCAGCAGCTTAGCTAGCGGGCGACCTTACGAGCAGTACTTC. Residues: CASSLASGRPYEQYF.

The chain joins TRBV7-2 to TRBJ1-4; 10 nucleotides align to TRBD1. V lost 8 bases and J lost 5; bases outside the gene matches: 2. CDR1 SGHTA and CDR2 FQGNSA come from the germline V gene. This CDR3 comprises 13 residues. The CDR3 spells CASRTGGNEKLFF. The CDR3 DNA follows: TGTGCCAGCCGGACAGGGGGAAATGAAAAACTGTTTTTT. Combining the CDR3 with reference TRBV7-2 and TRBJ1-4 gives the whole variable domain GAGVSQSPSNKVTEKGKDVELRCDPISGHTALYWYRQSLGQGLEFLIYFQGNSAPDKSGLPSDRFSAERTGGSVSTLTIQRTQQEDSAVYLCASRTGGNEKLFFGSGTQLSVL.

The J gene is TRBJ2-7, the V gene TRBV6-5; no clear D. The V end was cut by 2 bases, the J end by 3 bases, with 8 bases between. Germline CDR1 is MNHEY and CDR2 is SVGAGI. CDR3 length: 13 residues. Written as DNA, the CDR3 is TGTGCCAGCAGTTACGGCAGGTACTACGAGCAGTACTTC. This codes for CASSYGRYYEQYF.

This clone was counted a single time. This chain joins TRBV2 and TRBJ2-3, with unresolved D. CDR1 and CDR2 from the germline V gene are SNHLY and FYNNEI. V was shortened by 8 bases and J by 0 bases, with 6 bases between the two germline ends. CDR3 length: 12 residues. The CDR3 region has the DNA TGTGCCAGCTTTTACAGCACAGATACGCAGTATTTT. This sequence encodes CASFYSTDTQYF.

The CDR3 spells CASSLGERTVYGYTF. The CDR3 DNA reads TGTGCCAGCAGCCTTGGGGAGAGGACAGTTTATGGCTACACCTTC. The chain uses TRBV6-1 and TRBJ1-2, with D perhaps matching TRBD1 (6 bases). Deletions cut 6 bases from V and 5 bases from J, with 19 bases between. This CDR3 is built from 15 residues. Germline V CDR1 and CDR2: MNHNS, SASEGT.

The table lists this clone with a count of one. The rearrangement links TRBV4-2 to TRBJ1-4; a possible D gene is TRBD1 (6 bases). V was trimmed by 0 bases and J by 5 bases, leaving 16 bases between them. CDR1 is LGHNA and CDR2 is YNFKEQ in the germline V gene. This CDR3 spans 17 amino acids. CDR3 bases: TGTGCCAGCAGCCAAGAACCCTTTCAGGGGAGAAATGAAAAACTGTTTTTT. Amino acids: CASSQEPFQGRNEKLFF.

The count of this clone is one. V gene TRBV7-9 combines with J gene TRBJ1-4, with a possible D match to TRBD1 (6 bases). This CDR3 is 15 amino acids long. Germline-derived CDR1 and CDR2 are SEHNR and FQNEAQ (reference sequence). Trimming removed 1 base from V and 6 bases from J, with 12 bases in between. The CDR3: CASSLVGADDEKLFF. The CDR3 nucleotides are TGTGCCAGCAGCTTAGTGGGGGCGGACGATGAAAAACTGTTTTTT.

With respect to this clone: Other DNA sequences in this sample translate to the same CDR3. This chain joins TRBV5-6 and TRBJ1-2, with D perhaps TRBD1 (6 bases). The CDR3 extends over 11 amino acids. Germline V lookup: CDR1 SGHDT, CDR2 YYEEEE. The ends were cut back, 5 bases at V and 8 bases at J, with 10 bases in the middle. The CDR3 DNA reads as TGTGCCAGCAGTTGGACAGACGGCTACACCTTC. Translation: CASSWTDGYTF.

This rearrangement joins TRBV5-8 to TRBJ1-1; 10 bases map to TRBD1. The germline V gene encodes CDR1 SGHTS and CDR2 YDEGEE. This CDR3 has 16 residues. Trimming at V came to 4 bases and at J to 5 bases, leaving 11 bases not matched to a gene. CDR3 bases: TGTGCCAGCAGCCGGGACAGGGGAGGAACAGGGACTGAAGCTTTCTTT. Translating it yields CASSRDRGGTGTEAFF.

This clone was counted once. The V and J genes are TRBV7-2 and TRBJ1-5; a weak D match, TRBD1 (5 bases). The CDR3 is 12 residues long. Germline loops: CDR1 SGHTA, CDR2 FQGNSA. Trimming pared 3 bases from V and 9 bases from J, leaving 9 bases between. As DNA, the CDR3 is TGTGCCAGCAGCTTGGGGACTCGGCCCCAGCATTTT. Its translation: CASSLGTRPQHF. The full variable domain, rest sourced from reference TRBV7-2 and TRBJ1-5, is GAGVSQSPSNKVTEKGKDVELRCDPISGHTALYWYRQSLGQGLEFLIYFQGNSAPDKSGLPSDRFSAERTGGSVSTLTIQRTQQEDSAVYLCASSLGTRPQHFGDGTRLSIL.

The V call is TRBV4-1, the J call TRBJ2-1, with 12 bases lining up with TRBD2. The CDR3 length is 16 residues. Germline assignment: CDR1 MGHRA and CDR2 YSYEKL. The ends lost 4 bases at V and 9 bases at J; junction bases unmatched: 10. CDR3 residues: CASSPSQLAGGVEQFF. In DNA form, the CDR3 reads TGCGCCAGCAGCCCCTCCCAACTAGCGGGGGGTGTTGAGCAGTTCTTC.

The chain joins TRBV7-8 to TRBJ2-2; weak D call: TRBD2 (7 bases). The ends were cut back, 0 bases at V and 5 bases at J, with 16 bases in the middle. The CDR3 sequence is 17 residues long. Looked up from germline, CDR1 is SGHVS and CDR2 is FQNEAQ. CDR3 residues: CASSLAPVGGGTGELFF. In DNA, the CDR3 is TGTGCCAGCAGCTTAGCGCCAGTGGGAGGGGGTACCGGGGAGCTGTTTTTT.

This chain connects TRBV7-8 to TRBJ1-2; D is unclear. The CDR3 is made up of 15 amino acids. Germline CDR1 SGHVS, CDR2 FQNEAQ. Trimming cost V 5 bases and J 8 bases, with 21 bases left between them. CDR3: CASSHIYDGEEGYTF. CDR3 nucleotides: TGTGCCAGCAGCCATATTTATGATGGTGAGGAAGGCTACACCTTC.

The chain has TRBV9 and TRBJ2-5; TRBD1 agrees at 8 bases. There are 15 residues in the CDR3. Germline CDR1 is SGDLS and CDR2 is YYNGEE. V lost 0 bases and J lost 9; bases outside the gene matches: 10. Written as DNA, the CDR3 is TGTGCCAGCAGCGTAGGGGGACAGGTATCAGTAGCCCAGTACTTC. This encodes CASSVGGQVSVAQYF.

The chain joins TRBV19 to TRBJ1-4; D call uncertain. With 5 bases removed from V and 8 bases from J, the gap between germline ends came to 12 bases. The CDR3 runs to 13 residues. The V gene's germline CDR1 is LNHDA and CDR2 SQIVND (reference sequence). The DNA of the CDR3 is TGTGCCAGTAGTTTCTCGGATTCCGAAAAACTGTTTTTT. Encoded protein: CASSFSDSEKLFF.

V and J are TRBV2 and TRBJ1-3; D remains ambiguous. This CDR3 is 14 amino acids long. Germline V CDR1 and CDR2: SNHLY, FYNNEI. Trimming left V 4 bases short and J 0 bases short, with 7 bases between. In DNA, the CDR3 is TGTGCCAGCAGTGGAAGCCTCTCTGGAAACACCATATATTTT. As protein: CASSGSLSGNTIYF.

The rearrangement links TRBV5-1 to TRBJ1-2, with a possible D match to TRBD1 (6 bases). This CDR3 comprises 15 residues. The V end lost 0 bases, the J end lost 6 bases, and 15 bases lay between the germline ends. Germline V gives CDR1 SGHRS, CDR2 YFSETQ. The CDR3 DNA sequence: TGCGCCAGCAGCTTGGCGCAAACAGGGTCGCATGGCTACACCTTC. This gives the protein CASSLAQTGSHGYTF.

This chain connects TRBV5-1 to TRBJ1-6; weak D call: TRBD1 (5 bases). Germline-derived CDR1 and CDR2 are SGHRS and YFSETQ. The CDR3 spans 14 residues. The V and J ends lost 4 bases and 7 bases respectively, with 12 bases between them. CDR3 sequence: CASSQGERNSPLHF. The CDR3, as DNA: TGCGCCAGCAGCCAGGGCGAACGGAATTCACCCCTCCACTTT. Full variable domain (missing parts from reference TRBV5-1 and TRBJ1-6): KAGVTQTPRYLIKTRGQQVTLSCSPISGHRSVSWYQQTPGQGLQFLFEYFSETQRNKGNFPGRFSGRQFSNSRSEMNVSTLELGDSALYLCASSQGERNSPLHFGNGTRLTVT.

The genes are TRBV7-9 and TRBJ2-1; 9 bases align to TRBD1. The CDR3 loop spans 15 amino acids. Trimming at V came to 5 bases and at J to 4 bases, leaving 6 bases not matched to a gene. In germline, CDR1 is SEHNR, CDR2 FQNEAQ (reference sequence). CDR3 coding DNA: TGTGCCAGCAGCCCGCCCGGGACAGGGTACAATGAGCAGTTCTTC. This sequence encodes CASSPPGTGYNEQFF.

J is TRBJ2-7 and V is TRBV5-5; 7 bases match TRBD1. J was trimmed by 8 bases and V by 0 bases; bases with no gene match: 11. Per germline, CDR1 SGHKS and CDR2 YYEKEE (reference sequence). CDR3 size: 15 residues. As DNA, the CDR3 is TGTGCCAGCAGCTTGGACACAGGGGCACCTGGGAAGCAGTACTTC. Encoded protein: CASSLDTGAPGKQYF.

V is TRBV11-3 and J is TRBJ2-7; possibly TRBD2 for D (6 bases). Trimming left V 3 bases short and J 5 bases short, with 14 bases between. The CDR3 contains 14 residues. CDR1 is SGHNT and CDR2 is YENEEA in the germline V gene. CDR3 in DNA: TGTGCCAGCAGCTTGTCGGCGGGGTTGGACGAGCAGTACTTC. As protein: CASSLSAGLDEQYF.

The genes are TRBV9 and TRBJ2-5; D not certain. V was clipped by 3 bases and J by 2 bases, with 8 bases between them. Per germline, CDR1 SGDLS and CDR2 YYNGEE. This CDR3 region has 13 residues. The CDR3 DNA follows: TGTGCCAGCAGCGCTGGTTGGCAAGAGACCCAGTACTTC. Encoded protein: CASSAGWQETQYF.

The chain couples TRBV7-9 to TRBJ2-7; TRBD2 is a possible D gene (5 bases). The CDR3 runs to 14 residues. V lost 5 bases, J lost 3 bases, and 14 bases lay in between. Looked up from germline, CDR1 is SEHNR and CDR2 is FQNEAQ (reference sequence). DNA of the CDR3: TGTGCCAGCAGCCCCACAGCGGACCACTACGAGCAGTACTTC. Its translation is CASSPTADHYEQYF.

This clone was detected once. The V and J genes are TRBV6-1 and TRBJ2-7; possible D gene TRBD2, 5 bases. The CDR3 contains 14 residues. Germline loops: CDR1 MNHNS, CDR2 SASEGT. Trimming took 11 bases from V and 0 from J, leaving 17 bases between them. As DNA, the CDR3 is TGTGCCCTAGCCCGGGGTCCTAACTCCTACGAGCAGTACTTC. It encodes CALARGPNSYEQYF.